This T cell receptor beta chain was sequenced for a study of regulatory T cells in long-lasting Graves disease. There are 16 residues in the CDR3. The ends were cut back, 0 bases at V and 2 bases at J, with 13 bases in the middle. In germline, CDR1 is SGHTA, CDR2 FQGTGA. Combining iRepertoire HTBI primers with Arm-PCR of CDR3 regions, the authors built TCR beta libraries. TCRdb passed the multiplex PCR reads through MiXCR, listing each CDR3 protein once. The sample yields about 470,000 distinct CDR3 sequences, approximately 21% seen once. Noted time point: persistent/refractory GD, antithyroid drugs over 5 years with positive TRAb. Isolated PBMC RNA provided the starting material for the TCR library. This clonotype has a count of ten or more.

The chain couples TRBV7-3 to TRBJ2-5; D possibly corresponds to TRBD1 (6 bases). The specimen comprised peripheral blood mononuclear cells (PBMCs), sampled when the disease was refractory, from a patient treated with antithyroid drugs. This clonotype originated in a female donor with Graves disease. CDR3 coding DNA: TGTGCCAGCAGCTTAACGCATACAGGGCTTCAAGAGACCCAGTACTTC. Amino acid sequence: CASSLTHTGLQETQYF.